The next 10 T cell receptor beta chains were all read from a single sample in a study of cytomegalovirus exposure and HLA in healthy donors. Use of 60 Vbeta and 13 Jbeta primers characterized the PCR. Sequencing was performed with immunoSEQ multiplex PCR; in TCRdb, only in-frame clones are kept and a portion is missing. The sample lists over 200,000 clones; 75% to 90% were seen once. Sample: PBMCs. The receptors derive from a woman aged 18-29 years in good health and CMV-seronegative.

The rearrangement uses TRBV18 and TRBJ1-4; a possible D gene is TRBD1 (6 bases). Looked up from germline, CDR1 is KGHSH and CDR2 is LQKENI. This CDR3 has 13 amino acids. V was cut by 5 bases and J by 8 bases, with 12 bases left in between. The CDR3 bases are TGTGCCAGCTCAGGGGACATTTCGGAAAAACTGTTTTTT. Protein product: CASSGDISEKLFF.

V gene TRBV2 combines with J gene TRBJ2-7; TRBD1 matches 8 bases. This CDR3 is 15 amino acids long. The trim removed 7 bases at V and 4 bases at J, leaving 12 bases unmatched. The germline CDR1 and CDR2 sequences are SNHLY and FYNNEI. In nucleotides, the CDR3 is TGTGCCAGCATCCGGCAGGGGGCCGGCCGGTACGAGCAGTACTTC. Protein product: CASIRQGAGRYEQYF. The complete variable domain, with remaining parts taken from reference TRBV2 and TRBJ2-7, reads EPEVTQTPSHQVTQMGQEVILRCVPISNHLYFYWYRQILGQKVEFLVSFYNNEISEKSEIFDDQFSVERPDGSNFTLKIRSTKLEDSAMYFCASIRQGAGRYEQYFGPGTRLTVT.

The rearrangement joins TRBV11-2 to TRBJ1-5; TRBD1 is a possible D gene (5 bases). This CDR3 comprises 15 residues. Trimming cost V 5 bases and J 3 bases, with 14 bases left between them. Germline CDR1 is SGHAT and CDR2 is FQNNGV. CDR3 DNA sequence: TGTGCCAGCAGCCCAGTGTCAGGGTACAATCAGCCCCAGCATTTT. Translation: CASSPVSGYNQPQHF.

By its share, this clone is medium-sized. CDR3 DNA: TGTGCCAGCAGCCAAGGTGGGAGGGGCTATGGCTACACCTTC. Its translation is CASSQGGRGYGYTF. The chain has TRBV14 and TRBJ1-2, with D perhaps matching TRBD1 (5 bases). The CDR3 consists of 14 residues. The V end was cut by 1 base, the J end by 4 bases, with 10 bases between. The germline CDR1 and CDR2 sequences are SGHDN and FVKESK.

The table lists this clone with a few counts. V usage is TRBV18 and J usage is TRBJ1-2; perhaps TRBD1 as D (6 bases). Germline V gene data show CDR1 as KGHSH and CDR2 as LQKENI. V was cut by 1 base and J by 4 bases, with 10 bases left in between. The CDR3 spans 14 residues. The CDR3 sequence: CASSPLDSFYGYTF. The CDR3 DNA sequence: TGTGCCAGCTCACCACTGGACAGCTTCTATGGCTACACCTTC.

The V gene is TRBV5-1, the J gene TRBJ2-5; D possibly corresponds to TRBD2 (5 bases). V shed 4 bases and J shed 3 bases, with 13 bases lying between them. The CDR3 sequence is 14 residues long. Germline CDR1 and CDR2: SGHRS and YFSETQ. The CDR3 sequence: CASSPGGGKETQYF. For the CDR3, the DNA is TGCGCCAGCAGCCCGGGTGGAGGTAAAGAGACCCAGTACTTC.

This clone was counted once. The V gene is TRBV11-2, the J gene TRBJ2-3; D is possibly TRBD2 (6 bases). V lost 7 bases and J lost 0, with 14 bases in between. This CDR3 region has 15 residues. Per germline, CDR1 SGHAT and CDR2 FQNNGV. The CDR3 nucleotides are TGTGCCAGCACGGGACTGCAGAGCAGCACAGATACGCAGTATTTT. It translates to CASTGLQSSTDTQYF.

The chain combines TRBV9 with TRBJ1-1; D not certain. The ends were cut back, 1 base at V and 1 base at J, with 5 bases in the middle. CDR3 size: 13 residues. CDR1 SGDLS and CDR2 YYNGEE come from the germline V gene. Written as DNA, the CDR3 is TGTGCCAGCAGCGTAAACACGAACACTGAAGCTTTCTTT. This sequence encodes CASSVNTNTEAFF.

The rearrangement joins TRBV18 to TRBJ2-5; tentatively, D is TRBD2 (7 bases). This CDR3 region has 16 residues. Germline assignment: CDR1 KGHSH and CDR2 LQKENI. Trimming stripped 2 bases from V and 7 bases from J, with 20 bases between. The DNA for the CDR3 is TGTGCCAGCTCACCAGGGACTACAGGGTTACTGGGGACCCAGTACTTC. Translated: CASSPGTTGLLGTQYF.

This rearrangement joins TRBV5-3 to TRBJ2-7, with D tentatively TRBD2 (7 bases). TRBV5-3 is an ORF, with its function uncertain. V was cut by 8 bases and J by 1 base, with 28 bases left in between. The CDR3 spans 18 residues. Here the CDR3 DNA reads TGTGCCAGGAAAGCTTGGTTGGGGGGGGGCCCATTATCCTACGAGCAGTACTTC. Amino acids: CARKAWLGGGPLSYEQYF.